The TCR beta chain described here comes from a study of T cells after posttransplantation cyclophosphamide. Whole-study results and caveats: Donor-recipient repertoire similarity was low at 1-2 months, rising over year one. After PTCy, TRB diversity resembled that of CNI/methotrexate controls.

The length of the CDR3 is 16 residues. Germline CDR1 is SGHAT and CDR2 is FQNNGV. The junction had 12 bases not matched to a gene; V was cut back by 4 bases and J by 8 bases. Cyclophosphamide on days +3 and +4 followed busulfan-fludarabine conditioning and a marrow graft. This clone has a count of ten or more. The target antigen is unknown. Here immunoSEQ multiplex PCR was the method, and the copy in TCRdb shows in-frame clones only, minus some. The table lists 23,000 or so clones, with no singletons. The V and J genes are TRBV11-2 and TRBJ2-1, with 9 nucleotides matching TRBD2. The sample here was PBMCs, taken after allogeneic stem cell transplant with posttransplant cyclophosphamide. The clonotype comes from a male patient between 18 and 35 years old who received an allogeneic stem cell transplant from a related donor, was CMV-positive, and had no GVHD. Some T cells may be graft donor cells. The CDR3: CASSYLRGGAIDEQFF. The CDR3 DNA reads as TGTGCCAGCAGCTACCTGCGCGGGGGGGCCATCGATGAGCAGTTCTTC.